This T cell receptor beta chain is from a study of identifying expanded T cells in peripheral blood. TCRdb's table, derived via immunoSEQ multiplex PCR, lists solely in-frame clones and lacks some. The sample has tens of thousands of clones, less than 85% seen once. No infections or other immune events were documented during collection. The CDR3 runs to 15 residues. Deletions cut 4 bases from V and 0 bases from J, with 12 bases between. The germline CDR1 and CDR2 sequences are MNHEY and SMNVEV (reference sequence). The sequencing input was blood. The sequence was obtained from a person aged 18-69 years in good health. The rearrangement links TRBV27 to TRBJ1-1; D gene uncertain. The CDR3 region is CASSSLGKLNTEAFF. The CDR3 coding sequence is TGTGCCAGCAGTTCCCTCGGCAAGCTGAACACTGAAGCTTTCTTT.